The present T cell receptor (beta chain) was sequenced within a study of vaccination effects on CD4 cells after COVID-19. Background on the study: Post-vaccine specimens were collected at a median of 72 days following the second dose.

Following a roughly eleven-day culture, CD4+ T cells were purified. Two-dose vaccination with either BNT162b2 or mRNA-1273 was given to the participants. On this clone itself: As yet, its antigen is unknown.

Profiling relied on immunoSEQ multiplex PCR, and the TCRdb table lists in-frame clones only, not all of them. The table has around 69,000 clones, roughly 80% seen once. The CDR3 is 14 amino acids. Germline CDR1 and CDR2: LNHDA and SQIVND (reference sequence). Deletions cut 9 bases from V and 1 base from J, with 15 bases between. Study-wide points: Healthy vaccinees' vaccine-induced clones included only 1 of 255 that recognized common cold coronaviruses.

This material consisted of CD4+ T cells from PBMCs cultured without peptide, taken after COVID-19 vaccination. V is TRBV19 and J is TRBJ1-2, with D maybe TRBD1 (6 bases). The origin of this receptor is a human donor who received a COVID-19 vaccine. CDR3 residues: CASRKQGNNYGYTF. The CDR3 bases are TGTGCCAGCCGTAAGCAGGGGAATAACTATGGCTACACCTTC.